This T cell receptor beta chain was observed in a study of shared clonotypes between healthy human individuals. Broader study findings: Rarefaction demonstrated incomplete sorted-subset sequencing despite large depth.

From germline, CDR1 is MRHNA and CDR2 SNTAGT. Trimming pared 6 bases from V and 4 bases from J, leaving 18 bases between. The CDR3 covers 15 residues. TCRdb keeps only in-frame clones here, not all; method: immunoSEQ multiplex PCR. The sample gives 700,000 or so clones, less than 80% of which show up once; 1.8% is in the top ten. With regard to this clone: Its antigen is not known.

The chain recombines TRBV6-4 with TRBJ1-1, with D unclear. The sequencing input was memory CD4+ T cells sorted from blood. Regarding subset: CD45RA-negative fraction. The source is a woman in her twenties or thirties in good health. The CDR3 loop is CASRAVSGGSTEAFF. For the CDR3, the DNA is TGTGCCAGCAGAGCCGTTTCTGGAGGGTCCACTGAAGCTTTCTTT.